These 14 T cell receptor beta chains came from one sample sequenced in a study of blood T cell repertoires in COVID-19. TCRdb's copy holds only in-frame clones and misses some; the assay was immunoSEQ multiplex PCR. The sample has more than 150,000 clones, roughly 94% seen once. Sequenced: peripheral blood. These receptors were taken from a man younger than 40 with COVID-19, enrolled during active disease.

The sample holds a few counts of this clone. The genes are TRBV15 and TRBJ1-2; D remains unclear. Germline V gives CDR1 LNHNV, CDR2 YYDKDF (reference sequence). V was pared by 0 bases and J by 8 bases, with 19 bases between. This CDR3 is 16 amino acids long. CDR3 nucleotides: TGTGCCACCAGCAGAGATATATCGGTGGGAAGGAGGGGCTACACCTTC. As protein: CATSRDISVGRRGYTF.

This chain's CDR3 is CASSKLAGGLSEQFF. The CDR3 nucleotides read TGTGCCAGCAGCAAACTAGCGGGGGGGCTAAGTGAGCAGTTCTTC. This chain links TRBV5-6 with TRBJ2-1; 13 bases line up with TRBD2. This CDR3 is 15 amino acids long. CDR1 SGHDT and CDR2 YYEEEE come from the germline V gene. The junction had 7 bases not matched to a gene; V was cut back by 4 bases and J by 9 bases.

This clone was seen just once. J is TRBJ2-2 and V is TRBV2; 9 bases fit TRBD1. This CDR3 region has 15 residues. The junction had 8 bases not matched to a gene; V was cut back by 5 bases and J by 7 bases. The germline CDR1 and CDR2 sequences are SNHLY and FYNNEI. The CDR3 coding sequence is TGTGCCAGCAGTTGGGACAGGGTCCAGAGCGGGGAGCTGTTTTTT. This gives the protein CASSWDRVQSGELFF. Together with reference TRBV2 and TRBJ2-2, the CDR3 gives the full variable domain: EPEVTQTPSHQVTQMGQEVILRCVPISNHLYFYWYRQILGQKVEFLVSFYNNEISEKSEIFDDQFSVERPDGSNFTLKIRSTKLEDSAMYFCASSWDRVQSGELFFGEGSRLTVL.

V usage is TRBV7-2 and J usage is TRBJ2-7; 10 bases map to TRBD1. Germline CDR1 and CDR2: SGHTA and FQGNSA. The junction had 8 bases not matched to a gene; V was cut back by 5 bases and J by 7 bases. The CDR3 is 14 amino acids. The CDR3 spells CASSPRQGAGEQYF. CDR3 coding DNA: TGTGCCAGCAGCCCTCGACAGGGGGCGGGAGAGCAGTACTTC.

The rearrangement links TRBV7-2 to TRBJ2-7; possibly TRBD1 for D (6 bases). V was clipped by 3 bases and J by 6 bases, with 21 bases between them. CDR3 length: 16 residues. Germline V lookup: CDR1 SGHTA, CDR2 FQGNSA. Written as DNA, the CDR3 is TGTGCCAGCAGCTTCACTCCGGGACACATGGTCCCCGAGCAGTACTTC. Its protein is CASSFTPGHMVPEQYF.

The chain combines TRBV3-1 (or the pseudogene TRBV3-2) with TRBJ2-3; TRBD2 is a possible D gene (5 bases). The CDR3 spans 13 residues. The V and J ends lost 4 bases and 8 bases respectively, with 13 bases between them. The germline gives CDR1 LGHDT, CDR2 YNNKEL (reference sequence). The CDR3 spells CASSPPGGGTQYF. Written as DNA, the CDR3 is TGTGCCAGCAGCCCTCCGGGCGGAGGTACGCAGTATTTT.

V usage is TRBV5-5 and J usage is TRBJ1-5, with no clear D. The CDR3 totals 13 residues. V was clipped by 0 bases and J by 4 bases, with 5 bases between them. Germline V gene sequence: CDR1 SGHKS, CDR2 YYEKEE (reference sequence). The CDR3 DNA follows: TGTGCCAGCAGCTTGGACCTAAATCAGCCCCAGCATTTT. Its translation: CASSLDLNQPQHF. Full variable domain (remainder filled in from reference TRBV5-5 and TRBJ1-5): DAGVTQSPTHLIKTRGQQVTLRCSPISGHKSVSWYQQVLGQGPQFIFQYYEKEERGRGNFPDRFSARQFPNYSSELNVNALLLGDSALYLCASSLDLNQPQHFGDGTRLSIL.

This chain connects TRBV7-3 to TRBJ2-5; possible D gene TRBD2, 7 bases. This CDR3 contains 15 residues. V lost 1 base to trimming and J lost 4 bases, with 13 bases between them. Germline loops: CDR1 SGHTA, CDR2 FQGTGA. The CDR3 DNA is TGTGCCAGCAGCTTAATGGGTGCGGGGGCAGAGACCCAGTACTTC. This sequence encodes CASSLMGAGAETQYF.

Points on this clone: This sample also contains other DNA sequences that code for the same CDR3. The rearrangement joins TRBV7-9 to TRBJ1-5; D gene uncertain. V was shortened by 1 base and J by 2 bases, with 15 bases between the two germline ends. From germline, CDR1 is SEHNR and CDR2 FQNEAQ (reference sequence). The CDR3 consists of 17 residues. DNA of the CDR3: TGTGCCAGCAGCTTAGAAAGGAGCCGGCCCCGCAATCAGCCCCAGCATTTT. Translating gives CASSLERSRPRNQPQHF.

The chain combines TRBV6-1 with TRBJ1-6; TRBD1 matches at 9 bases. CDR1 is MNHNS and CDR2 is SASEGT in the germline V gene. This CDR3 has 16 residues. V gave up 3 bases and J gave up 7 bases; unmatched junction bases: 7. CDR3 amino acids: CASSELGQGRNSPLHF. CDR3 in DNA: TGTGCCAGCAGTGAGCTAGGACAGGGGCGGAATTCACCCCTCCACTTT.

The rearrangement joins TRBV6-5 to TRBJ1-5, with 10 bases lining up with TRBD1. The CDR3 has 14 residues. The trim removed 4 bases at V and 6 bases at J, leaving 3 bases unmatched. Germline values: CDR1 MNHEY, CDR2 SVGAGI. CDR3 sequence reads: CASSSTGGPQPQHF. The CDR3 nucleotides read TGTGCCAGCAGTTCGACAGGGGGCCCTCAGCCCCAGCATTTT.

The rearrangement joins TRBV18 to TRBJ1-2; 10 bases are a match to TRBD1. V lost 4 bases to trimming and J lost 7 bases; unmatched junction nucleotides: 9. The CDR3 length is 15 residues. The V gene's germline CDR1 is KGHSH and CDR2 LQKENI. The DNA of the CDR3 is TGTGCCAGCTCACAAGGACAGGGGGATGGAAGTGGCTACACCTTC. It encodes CASSQGQGDGSGYTF.

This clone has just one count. This CDR3 reads CASSVDGAAGQPQHF. In nucleotides, the CDR3 is TGTGCCAGCAGCGTAGATGGGGCAGCAGGGCAGCCCCAGCATTTT. The V and J genes are TRBV9 and TRBJ1-5; tentative D call: TRBD1 (5 bases). V was cut by 0 bases and J by 7 bases, with 14 bases left in between. Germline values: CDR1 SGDLS, CDR2 YYNGEE. This CDR3 is built from 15 residues.

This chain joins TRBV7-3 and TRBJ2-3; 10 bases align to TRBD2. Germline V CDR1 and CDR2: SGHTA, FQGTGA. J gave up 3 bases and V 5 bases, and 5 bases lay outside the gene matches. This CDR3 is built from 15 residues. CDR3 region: CASSPILAGTDTQYF. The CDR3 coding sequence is TGTGCCAGCAGCCCGATACTAGCGGGGACAGATACGCAGTATTTT.